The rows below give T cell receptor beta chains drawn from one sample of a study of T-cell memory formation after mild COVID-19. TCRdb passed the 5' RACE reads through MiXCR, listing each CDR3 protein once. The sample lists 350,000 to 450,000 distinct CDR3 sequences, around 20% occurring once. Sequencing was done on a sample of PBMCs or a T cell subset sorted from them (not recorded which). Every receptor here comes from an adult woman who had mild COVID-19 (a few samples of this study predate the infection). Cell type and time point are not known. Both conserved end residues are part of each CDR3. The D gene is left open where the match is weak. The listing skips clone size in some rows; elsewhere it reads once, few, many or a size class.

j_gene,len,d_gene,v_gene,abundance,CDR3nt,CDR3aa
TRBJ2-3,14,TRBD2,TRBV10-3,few,TGTGCCATCAGGGCTAGCGGGAGAACAGATACGCAGTATTTT,CAIRASGRTDTQYF
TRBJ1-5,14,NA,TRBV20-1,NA,TGCAGTGCTAGAGATCGGGGTATGTATCAGCCCCAGCATTTT,CSARDRGMYQPQHF
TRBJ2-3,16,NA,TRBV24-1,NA,TGTGCCACCAGTGATTTCGGGTGGTCTAGCACAGATACGCAGTATTTT,CATSDFGWSSTDTQYF
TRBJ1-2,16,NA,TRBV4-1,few,TGCGCCAGCAGCCCCCGCCCGGAACAAGGGAACTATGGCTACACCTTC,CASSPRPEQGNYGYTF
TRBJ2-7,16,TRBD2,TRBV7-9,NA,TGTGCCAGCAGCGTATTCATCGCGGGAGTTCCGTACGAGCAGTACTTC,CASSVFIAGVPYEQYF
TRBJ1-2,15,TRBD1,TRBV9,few,TGTGCCAGCAGCGGTAGGACAGGGCTCATCTATGGCTACACCTTC,CASSGRTGLIYGYTF
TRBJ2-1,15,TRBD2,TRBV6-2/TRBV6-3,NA,TGTGCCAGCAGTTTGACTAGCGGGAGGGCCTATGAGCAGTTCTTC,CASSLTSGRAYEQFF
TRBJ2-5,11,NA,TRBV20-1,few,TGCAGTGCTAAGATCACGGGGACCCAGTACTTC,CSAKITGTQYF
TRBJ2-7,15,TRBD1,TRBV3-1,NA,TGTGCCAGCAGCCCGGGACAGGATAGCTCCTACGAGCAGTACTTC,CASSPGQDSSYEQYF
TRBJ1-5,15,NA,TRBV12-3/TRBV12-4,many,TGTGCCAGCAGTTTATCCGGACAGCCCAATCAGCCCCAGCATTTT,CASSLSGQPNQPQHF
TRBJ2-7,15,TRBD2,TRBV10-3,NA,TGTGCCATCAGTGACCCCACTAGCGGCCCTCAGGAGCAGTACTTC,CAISDPTSGPQEQYF
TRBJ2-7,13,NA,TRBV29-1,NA,TGCGTCAAACAGGCCATCCTTGACTACGAGCAGTACTTC,CVKQAILDYEQYF
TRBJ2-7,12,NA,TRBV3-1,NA,TGTGCCAGCAGCCAAGCCCCTCTCGAGCAGTACTTC,CASSQAPLEQYF
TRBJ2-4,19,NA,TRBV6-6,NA,TGTGCCAGCAGCGACTTGACTAACAGGGCGGCCCTAGCCAAAAACATTCAGTACTTC,CASSDLTNRAALAKNIQYF
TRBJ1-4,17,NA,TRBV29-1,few,TGCAGCGTTGCAGGACTACCACCGGACAGAACTAATGAAAAACTGTTTTTT,CSVAGLPPDRTNEKLFF
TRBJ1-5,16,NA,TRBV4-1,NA,TGCGCCAGCAGTATATCCGGAGGCGGCGTCGGTCAGCCCCAGCATTTT,CASSISGGGVGQPQHF
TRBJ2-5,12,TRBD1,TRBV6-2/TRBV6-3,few,TGTGCCACCGGACAGGCCCAAGAGACCCAGTACTTC,CATGQAQETQYF
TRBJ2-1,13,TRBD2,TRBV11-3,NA,TGTGCCAGCAGCTTATATAGCGGGGGGGAGACGTTCTTC,CASSLYSGGETFF
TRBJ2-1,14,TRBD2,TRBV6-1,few,TGTGCCAGCAGCCACCAAGCGGGAGCGAATGAGCAGTTCTTC,CASSHQAGANEQFF
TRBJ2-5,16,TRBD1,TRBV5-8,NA,TGTGCCAGCAGCCCGGGAAGGGGGCTGAGCCAAGAGACCCAGTACTTC,CASSPGRGLSQETQYF
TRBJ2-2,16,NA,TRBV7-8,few,TGTGCCAGCAGCTTACTCTATTCGGGTAACACCGGGGAGCTGTTTTTT,CASSLLYSGNTGELFF
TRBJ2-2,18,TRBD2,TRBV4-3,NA,TGCGCCAGCAGCCATACAACCCTAGCGGGAGAGAACACCGGGGAGCTGTTTTTT,CASSHTTLAGENTGELFF
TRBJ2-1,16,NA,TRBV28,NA,TGTGCCAGCAGTTTCTGGGACTCCACAGGGAACAATGAGCAGTTCTTC,CASSFWDSTGNNEQFF
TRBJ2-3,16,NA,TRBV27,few,TGTGCCAGCAGGTCCGGGCTTCAAACCCGCACAGATACGCAGTATTTT,CASRSGLQTRTDTQYF
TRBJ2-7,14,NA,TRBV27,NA,TGTGCCAGCAGTTTAGGTAGGGCCACGAGAGAGCAGTACTTC,CASSLGRATREQYF
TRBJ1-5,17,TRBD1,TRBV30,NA,TGTGCCTGGAGTAGAGGACAGGGACAATATAGCAATCAGCCCCAGCATTTT,CAWSRGQGQYSNQPQHF
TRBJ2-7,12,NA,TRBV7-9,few,TGTGCCAGCAGCCTCCTCTCGAGGGAGCAGTACTTC,CASSLLSREQYF
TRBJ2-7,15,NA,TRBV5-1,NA,TGCGCCAGCAGCTTACCCGGGGGAGGACGCTACGAGCAGTACTTC,CASSLPGGGRYEQYF
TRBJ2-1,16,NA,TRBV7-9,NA,TGTGCCAGCAGCCACGTGGAGCGAATCCTGGGCAATGAGCAGTTCTTC,CASSHVERILGNEQFF
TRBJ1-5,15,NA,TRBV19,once,TGTGCCACCTCCGAGTGGGGTAAGGGCAATCAGCCCCAGCATTTT,CATSEWGKGNQPQHF
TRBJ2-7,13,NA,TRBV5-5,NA,TGTGCCAGCAGCCTTGAGCAGTCCTACGAGCAGTACTTC,CASSLEQSYEQYF
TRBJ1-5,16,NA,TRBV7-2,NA,TGTGCCAGCAGCTTAGAAGGGGCGCTAGGCAATCAGCCCCAGCATTTT,CASSLEGALGNQPQHF
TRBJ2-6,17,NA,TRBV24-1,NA,TGTGCCACCAGTGAAGCCAGGGCCCATAGCGGGGCCAACGTCCTGACTTTC,CATSEARAHSGANVLTF
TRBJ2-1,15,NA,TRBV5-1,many,TGCGCCAGCAGCTTGCGGAGGGTCGGGTCCAATGAGCAGTTCTTC,CASSLRRVGSNEQFF
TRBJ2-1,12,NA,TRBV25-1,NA,TGTGCCAGCAGAGACATGAGTCATGAGCAGTTCTTC,CASRDMSHEQFF
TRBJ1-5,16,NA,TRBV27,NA,TGTGCCAGCAGTTTAGGGGGAACCATCCAAAATCAGCCCCAGCATTTT,CASSLGGTIQNQPQHF
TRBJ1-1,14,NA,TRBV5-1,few,TGCGCCAGCACCTCTGGCGGGGGGTCCACTGAAGCTTTCTTT,CASTSGGGSTEAFF
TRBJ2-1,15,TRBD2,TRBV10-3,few,TGTGCCATCAGTCCACTAGCGGGGGTAAACAATGAGCAGTTCTTC,CAISPLAGVNNEQFF
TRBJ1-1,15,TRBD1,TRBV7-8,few,TGTGCCAGCAGTTCACAGGGGGCGATGAACACTGAAGCTTTCTTT,CASSSQGAMNTEAFF
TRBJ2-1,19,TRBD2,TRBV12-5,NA,TGTGCTAGTGGTTTGGACAAAAAGACTAGCGGGAGGGCCGGAGGTGAGCAGTTCTTC,CASGLDKKTSGRAGGEQFF
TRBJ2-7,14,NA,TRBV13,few,TGTGCCAGCAGCTCCAGTCGCGGATCCTACGAGCAGTACTTC,CASSSSRGSYEQYF